These T cell receptor beta chains were read from a single sample in a study of vaccination and CD4 T cells after COVID-19. The antigens these receptors bind are not known. MiXCR, run by TCRdb on the PCR reads, gives a single entry per CDR3 protein. The table lists about 13,000 distinct CDR3 sequences, about 45% of them singletons. The sequencing input was CD4+ T cells from blood, cultured in vitro. Receptors were obtained from a human donor who had recovered from COVID-19. CDR3s leave out the opening cysteine and the closing phenylalanine or tryptophan. Each record gives: V gene, CDR3 protein.

TRBV28 | ASRLAGLEDTQY
TRBV7-8 | ASSLVGSATDTQY
TRBV2 | ASSQAVTEAF
TRBV28 | ASSFPGQGAYEQY
TRBV27 | ASSGRFYNEQF
TRBV20-1 | SASTVSSGANVLT
TRBV9 | ASSSAISNTGELF
TRBV6-5 | ASSSLDRGAYGYT
TRBV15 | ATSRSIAGAVGDEQF
TRBV29-1 | SVPQGLSAF
TRBV10-1 | ASSTGAYNEQF
TRBV14 | ASSLQGWTEAF
TRBV12-3/TRBV12-4 | ASSLRQKGEAF
TRBV25-1 | ASSEFNLGEGTEAF
TRBV7-3 | ASSLRRDGDTQY
TRBV12-3/TRBV12-4 | ASTPARAADTQY
TRBV6-1 | ASSPGQLNTEAF
TRBV7-9 | ASSFGTGNGYT
TRBV19 | ASSTGVNTGELF
TRBV7-9 | ASSLGDYGVTDTQY
TRBV7-2 | ASSLAGDSEAF
TRBV6-1 | ASSEVHYEQY
TRBV14 | ASSQDRAEETQY
TRBV5-1 | ASSRRLSTDTQY
TRBV29-1 | SVSSSQNTEAF
TRBV7-2 | ASSLNYGYT
TRBV11-3 | ASSNVYSGENEQY